The sequence of this TCR beta chain was determined in a study of T cells expressing NK-cell markers. About the study: Seven HCMV-seropositive donors and one seronegative donor made up the eight sequenced donors.

The CDR3 covers 15 residues. CDR1 and CDR2 (germline): SGHAT, FQDESV (reference sequence). Study outcomes and limitations: These clonotypes, the leaders elsewhere, also led the CD3+CD56-NKG2C+ fraction in four donors. Uncertainty persisted over the HCMV specificity of expanded NKG2C+ T cell clones. The contribution of dominant NKG2C+ clonotypes to CD8+ T cells in several donors was about 1.0-8%.

In regard to this clonotype: The antigen is unknown.

TCRdb reprocessed the 5' RACE reads; each CDR3 protein has one entry and no DNA is given. The sample totals 500,000 or so distinct CDR3 sequences. Source material: blood T cells: a sorted CD56 or NKG2C T cell subset, CD4+ or CD8+ T cells, or bulk PBMC T cells (not recorded which). The chain is built from TRBV11-1 and TRBJ2-7; with no DNA, the TCRdb D assignment of TRBD1 cannot be verified. This receptor was identified in a man between 18 and 29 years old in good health. The CDR3 here is CASSPDRDRDYEQYF.